This T cell receptor beta chain originates from a study of T cell responses to AZD1222 COVID-19 vaccine (dated by TCRdb to about 2021). Concerning the study at large: AZD1222 recipients with second doses at about 4 weeks or about 12 weeks were pooled, because spike-specific TCR depth and breadth did not differ between schedules. A total of 230 to 250 trial participants underwent TCR sequencing, of whom under 220 had received two doses of AZD1222 and roughly 26 had received two doses of the MenACWY control vaccine. Trial participants were enrolled by age into 18-55, 56-69 and 70-plus year subgroups, with around 150, 28 and 57 TCR-sequenced participants respectively. Study-level results and caveats: No day 14 peak-response samples were available, so repertoires were characterized only after the peak T cell response. Vaccine-associated CD4 TCRs spanned the whole spike protein, with dominant responses in regions 160-218 and 743-854. The 56-69-year group was small, and its depth increase did not reach significance, likely because of low power. Most participants were white British and females outnumbered males, and the authors suggested that clonal diversity may have been underestimated. Reportedly, close to half of the unique spike-specific TCRs recognized epitopes lying outside the regions that are mutated in the B.1.351 and B.1.1.7 variants. Only five to seven AZD1222 recipients were SARS-CoV-2 seropositive at baseline, limiting conclusions about previously exposed vaccinees. A significant rise in spike-specific TCR breadth and depth was observed after two AZD1222 doses relative to day 0 and relative to MenACWY recipients.

This clone was detected once. Its cognate antigen has yet to be identified. No much larger clonotype is one base removed from it; base qualities were not supplied. The CDR3 regions of human TCRbeta chains were analyzed by immunosequencing. The original methods were these. TCRs in the repertoires were compared against a reference library of SARS-CoV-2-specific TCRs that had been generated with the MIRA antigen-specificity platform. Breadth meant the fraction of unique TCRs that were SARS-CoV-2-associated, whereas depth meant the fraction of total T cells that were SARS-CoV-2-associated. Using the MIRA data, each spike-specific TCR was mapped to the spike region that the TCR reacts to and placed in a CD4 or CD8 class. Log10-transformed breadth and depth values were compared by one-way ANOVA with Sidak's multiple comparisons tests. What TCRdb holds here is the immuneACCESS table cut down to in-frame rearrangements. Part of the clones is not present; checked against another copy, under half of the missing clones reflect an unresolved V gene, and the others are unexplained. V and J calls and clone size are given by that table; D and trimming were obtained from the DNA. This sample lists roughly 120,000 clones; roughly 90% were detected once. The ten biggest clones cover approximately 8% of the sample.

The germline V gene encodes CDR1 MNHEY and CDR2 SVGAGI. The CDR3 numbers 16 residues from cysteine through phenylalanine. The sequence is cut down to CDR3 DNA, 48 bases in frame from base 1. V loses 0 bases of germline sequence and J loses 7 bases, and the interval between the two ends is 13 bases. The meaning of the sample's time point label: baseline before first vaccination. Vaccinee samples were obtained from the UK trials COV001 and COV002, which included a single-blind randomized controlled phase 2/3 trial of AZD1222 (ChAdOx1 nCoV-19) in healthy adults. Trial participant PBMC samples were collected at day 0 and day 28 after the second dose for TCRbeta chain sequencing.

The sequence was obtained from an adult in good health. The sample was peripheral blood, taken on day 0 of AZD1222 vaccination. The chain is made from TRBV6-5 and TRBJ1-6; matching of 5 bases hints at TRBD1 as the D gene. CDR3 sequence: CASSYSTGRGNSPLHF. Read as DNA, the sequence is TGTGCCAGCAGTTACTCGACGGGGCGGGGAAATTCACCCCTCCACTTT.